This TCR beta chain was sequenced in a study of blood T cell repertoires in COVID-19. Whole-study context: Sample material is recorded as cDNA or gDNA derived from T cells, B-cell-depleted T cells, or PBMCs.

Original handling: Estimation of nucleated cell counts was performed using reference gene primer amplification. TCRdb keeps only in-frame clones here, not all; method: immunoSEQ multiplex PCR. That table gives V, J and clone size, and the DNA gave D and trimming. Among 150,000 to 200,000 clones listed, approximately 80% were seen once. This CDR3 region has 16 residues. V trimming: 6 bases; J trimming: 5 bases; junction bases outside the gene matches: 12. Per the germline V gene, CDR1 is MDHEN and CDR2 is SYDVKM. The rearrangement joins TRBV28 to TRBJ2-1, with TRBD2 matching over 8 bases. The receptor was derived from a woman of 80 years or more with COVID-19, enrolled during active disease. The material sequenced was peripheral blood. In DNA, the CDR3 is TGTGCCAGCAGGCCCTCCGGGACTAGAGGGGACAATGAGCAGTTCTTC. This codes for CASRPSGTRGDNEQFF. Full variable domain (remainder filled in from reference TRBV28 and TRBJ2-1): DVKVTQSSRYLVKRTGEKVFLECVQDMDHENMFWYRQDPGLGLRLIYFSYDVKMKEKGDIPEGYSVSREKKERFSLILESASTNQTSMYLCASRPSGTRGDNEQFFGPGTRLTVL.